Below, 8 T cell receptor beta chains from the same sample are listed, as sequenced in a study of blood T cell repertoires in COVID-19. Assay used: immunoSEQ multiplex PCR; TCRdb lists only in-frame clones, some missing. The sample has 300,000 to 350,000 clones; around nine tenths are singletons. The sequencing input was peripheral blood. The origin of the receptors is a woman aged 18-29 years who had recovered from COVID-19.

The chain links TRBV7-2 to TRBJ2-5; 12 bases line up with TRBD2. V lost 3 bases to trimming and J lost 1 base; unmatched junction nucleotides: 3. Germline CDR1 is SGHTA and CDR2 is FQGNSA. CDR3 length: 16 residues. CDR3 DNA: TGTGCCAGCAGCTTCTCGACTAGCGGGGGCCAAGAGACCCAGTACTTC. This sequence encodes CASSFSTSGGQETQYF.

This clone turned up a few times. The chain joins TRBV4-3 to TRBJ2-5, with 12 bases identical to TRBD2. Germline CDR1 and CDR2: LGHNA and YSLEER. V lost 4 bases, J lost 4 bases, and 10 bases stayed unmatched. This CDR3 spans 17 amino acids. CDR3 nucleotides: TGCGCCAGCAGCCCATCCTTGACTAGCGGGAGAGTAGAGACCCAGTACTTC. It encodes CASSPSLTSGRVETQYF.

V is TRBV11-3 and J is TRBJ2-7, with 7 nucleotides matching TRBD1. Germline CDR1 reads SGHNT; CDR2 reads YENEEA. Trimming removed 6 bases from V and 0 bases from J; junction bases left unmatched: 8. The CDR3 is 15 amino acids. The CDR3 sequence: CASRPGQVSSYEQYV. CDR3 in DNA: TGTGCCAGCAGACCCGGACAGGTTAGCTCCTACGAGCAGTACGTC.

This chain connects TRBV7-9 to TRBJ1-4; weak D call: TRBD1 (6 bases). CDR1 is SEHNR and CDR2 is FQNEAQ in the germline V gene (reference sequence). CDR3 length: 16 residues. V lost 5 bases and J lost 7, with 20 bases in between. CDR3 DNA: TGTGCCAGCAGCAACCCATTTGGGACACTAGGTGAAAAACTGTTTTTT. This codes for CASSNPFGTLGEKLFF.

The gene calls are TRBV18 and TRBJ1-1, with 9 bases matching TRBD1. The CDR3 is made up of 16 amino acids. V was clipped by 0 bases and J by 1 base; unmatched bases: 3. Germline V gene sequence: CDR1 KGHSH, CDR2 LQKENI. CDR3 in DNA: TGTGCCAGCTCACCACCGGAACAGGGGGCGAACACTGAAGCTTTCTTT. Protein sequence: CASSPPEQGANTEAFF.

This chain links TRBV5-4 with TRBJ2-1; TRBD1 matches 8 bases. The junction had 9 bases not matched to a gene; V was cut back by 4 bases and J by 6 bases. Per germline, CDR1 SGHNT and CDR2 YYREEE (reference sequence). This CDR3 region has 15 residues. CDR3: CASSPKGQGRNEQFF. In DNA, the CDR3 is TGTGCCAGCAGCCCCAAAGGACAGGGCCGCAATGAGCAGTTCTTC.

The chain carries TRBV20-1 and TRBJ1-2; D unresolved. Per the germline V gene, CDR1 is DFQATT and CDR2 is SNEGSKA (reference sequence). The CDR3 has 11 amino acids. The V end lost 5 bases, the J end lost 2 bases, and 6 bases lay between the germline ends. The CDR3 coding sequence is TGCAGTGCTCTATCCAACTATGGCTACACCTTC. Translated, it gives CSALSNYGYTF.

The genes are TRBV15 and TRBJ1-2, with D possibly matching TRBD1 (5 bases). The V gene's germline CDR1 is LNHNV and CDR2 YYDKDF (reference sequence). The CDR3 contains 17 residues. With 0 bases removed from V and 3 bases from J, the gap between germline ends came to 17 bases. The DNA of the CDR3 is TGTGCCACCAGCAGAGATAACGCACAGGTAGTAGACTATGGCTACACCTTC. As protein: CATSRDNAQVVDYGYTF.